The 6 T cell receptor beta chains presented below share a single source sample, sequenced in a study of blood T cell repertoires in COVID-19. Assay: immunoSEQ multiplex PCR; the TCRdb copy retains only in-frame clones and omits some. The sample includes fewer than 80,000 clones, around 90% of them seen just once. Sequenced: peripheral blood. The receptors originated from a human donor in a cohort sampled during active COVID-19.

The chain has TRBV7-6 and TRBJ2-7, with 7 positions matching TRBD1. V shed 5 bases, J shed 0 bases, and the junction held 4 bases outside the gene matches. The CDR3 contains 14 residues. Germline lookup yields CDR1 SGHVS and CDR2 FNYEAQ. This chain's CDR3 is CASSPRDSSYEQYF. CDR3 coding DNA: TGTGCCAGCAGCCCCCGGGACAGCTCCTACGAGCAGTACTTC.

This clone was seen a single time. This rearrangement joins TRBV6-5 to TRBJ1-5, with TRBD1 as a possible D gene (6 bases). The germline V and J ends were trimmed by 0 bases and 7 bases, with 16 bases remaining between them. Germline values: CDR1 MNHEY, CDR2 SVGAGI. This CDR3 spans 16 amino acids. DNA for the CDR3: TGTGCCAGCAGTTACTCGCCTCGGGGGGCGGGGCAGCCCCAGCATTTT. Amino acids: CASSYSPRGAGQPQHF.

The sample holds one count of this clone. The gene calls are TRBV19 and TRBJ2-7, with 10 bases aligning to TRBD1. The CDR3 extends over 16 amino acids. V trimming: 3 bases; J trimming: 5 bases; junction bases outside the gene matches: 10. In germline, CDR1 is LNHDA, CDR2 SQIVND (reference sequence). CDR3 region: CASSIGQGGLRNEQYF. Written as DNA, the CDR3 is TGTGCCAGTAGTATCGGACAGGGGGGCCTGAGGAACGAGCAGTACTTC.

With respect to this clone: Sequence at one end of the junction differs from germline and may be a read error. The gene calls are TRBV24-1 and TRBJ2-1, with D uncertain. Germline-derived CDR1 and CDR2 are KGHDR and SFDVKD. This CDR3 is 16 amino acids long. The CDR3, as DNA: TGTGCCACCAGTGATTTTGGTACAGACACCCTAAATGGGCAGTTCTTC. Translation gives CATSDFGTDTLNGQFF.

This chain links TRBV7-2 with TRBJ1-5, with 8 bases that match TRBD1. Unmatched junction bases numbered 4, after V lost 0 bases and J lost 6 bases. The CDR3 sequence is 15 residues long. Germline loops: CDR1 SGHTA, CDR2 FQGNSA. The CDR3 coding sequence is TGTGCCAGCAGCTTAGCGGGACAGGTGGCTCAGCCCCAGCATTTT. It is translated as CASSLAGQVAQPQHF.

A single count supports this clone. CDR3 DNA sequence: TGTGCCAGCAGTTACAATGACATCCTAGGGGGTGAAGCTTTCTTT. Encoded protein: CASSYNDILGGEAFF. V gene TRBV6-2 or TRBV6-3 combines with J gene TRBJ1-1, with TRBD1 as a possible D gene (6 bases). The V end lost 2 bases, the J end lost 7 bases, and 17 bases lay between the germline ends. The CDR3 totals 15 residues. Per germline, CDR1 MNHEY and CDR2 SVGEGT.